The next 23 T cell receptor beta chains were all read from a single sample in a study of shared clonotypes between healthy human individuals. This table comes from immunoSEQ multiplex PCR, and its TCRdb copy is limited to in-frame clones, with some not included. The profile covers some 1.5 million clones, with 95% to 99% appearing a single time and around 0.47% taken by the ten largest. Sequencing input: naive CD4+ T cells sorted from blood. Sample subset: CD45RA+ positively selected. The origin of the receptors is a man aged 30-40 years in good health.

The chain recombines TRBV2 with TRBJ1-1; no clear D. V was pared by 2 bases and J by 0 bases, with 16 bases between. CDR1 and CDR2 from the germline V gene are SNHLY and FYNNEI. The CDR3 runs to 17 residues. The CDR3 region has the DNA TGTGCCAGCAGTGAACCTCGCGCGGCCTTAATGAACACTGAAGCTTTCTTT. Translating gives CASSEPRAALMNTEAFF. The full variable domain, with the rest looked up from reference TRBV2 and TRBJ1-1, is EPEVTQTPSHQVTQMGQEVILRCVPISNHLYFYWYRQILGQKVEFLVSFYNNEISEKSEIFDDQFSVERPDGSNFTLKIRSTKLEDSAMYFCASSEPRAALMNTEAFFGQGTRLTVV.

V usage is TRBV5-1 and J usage is TRBJ2-2, with D possibly TRBD1 on 5 matching bases. The germline CDR1 and CDR2 sequences are SGHRS and YFSETQ. V was trimmed by 4 bases and J by 3 bases, leaving 13 bases between them. The CDR3 loop spans 15 amino acids. The CDR3 coding sequence is TGCGCCAGCAGCCCCCGCGGACAAGACACCGGGGAGCTGTTTTTT. It yields the protein CASSPRGQDTGELFF.

Notes on this clone: Other DNA sequences of this sample code for an identical CDR3. This sequence joins TRBV11-2 and TRBJ2-3; D ambiguous. V shed 6 bases and J shed 4 bases, with 5 bases lying between them. Germline V gene lookup returns CDR1 SGHAT and CDR2 FQNNGV. This CDR3 spans 11 amino acids. The CDR3 bases are TGTGCCAGCAGTGGTGCAGATACGCAGTATTTT. Translated: CASSGADTQYF. The full variable domain, completed using reference TRBV11-2 and TRBJ2-3, is EAGVAQSPRYKIIEKRQSVAFWCNPISGHATLYWYQQILGQGPKLLIQFQNNGVVDDSQLPKDRFSAERLKGVDSTLKIQPAKLEDSAVYLCASSGADTQYFGPGTRLTVL.

V usage is TRBV6-4 and J usage is TRBJ1-5; a weak D match, TRBD1 (5 bases). This CDR3 is 17 amino acids long. The V end lost 9 bases, the J end lost 1 base, and 22 bases lay between the germline ends. The germline CDR1 and CDR2 sequences are MRHNA and SNTAGT. The CDR3 DNA reads as TGTGCCAGGGATGCGAAAGGGGATACATCGAGCAATCAGCCCCAGCATTTT. Protein sequence: CARDAKGDTSSNQPQHF.

V is TRBV5-4 and J is TRBJ2-7; D remains unclear. Germline assignment: CDR1 SGHNT and CDR2 YYREEE (reference sequence). Trimming cost V 0 bases and J 5 bases, with 9 bases left between them. This CDR3 comprises 13 residues. CDR3: CASSLGIRDEQYF. DNA for the CDR3: TGTGCCAGCAGCTTGGGAATTCGGGACGAGCAGTACTTC.

This chain connects TRBV10-3 to TRBJ2-7, with D possibly TRBD1 on 6 matching bases. The germline V gene encodes CDR1 ENHRY and CDR2 SYGVKD. Trimming stripped 6 bases from V and 5 bases from J, with 8 bases between. The CDR3 is made up of 11 amino acids. CDR3 nucleotide sequence: TGTGCCATCAGCAGGGGCGACGAGCAGTACTTC. Translating gives CAISRGDEQYF.

The chain has TRBV27 and TRBJ2-6; TRBD2 matches 8 bases. Per the germline V gene, CDR1 is MNHEY and CDR2 is SMNVEV (reference sequence). CDR3 length: 19 amino acids. J lost 2 bases, V lost 1 base, and 10 bases had no gene match. The CDR3 protein is CASSLFRTSLATGANVLTF. The CDR3 DNA sequence: TGTGCCAGCAGTTTATTTAGGACTAGCCTAGCAACTGGGGCCAACGTCCTGACTTTC.

The V and J genes are TRBV4-2 and TRBJ2-7; 7 nucleotides align to TRBD1. The CDR3 extends over 16 amino acids. The germline V gene encodes CDR1 LGHNA and CDR2 YNFKEQ. With 0 bases clipped from V and 2 bases from J, the junction kept 7 bases outside the gene matches. Here the CDR3 DNA reads TGTGCCAGCAGCCAAGAACGGACAGGACTGACCTACGAGCAGTACTTC. This gives the protein CASSQERTGLTYEQYF.

The V and J genes are TRBV7-6 and TRBJ2-1; D unclear. The CDR3 extends over 12 amino acids. The germline V gene has CDR1 SGHVS and CDR2 FNYEAQ. The V end was cut by 5 bases, the J end by 9 bases, with 11 bases between. CDR3 bases: TGTGCCAGCAGCCCCCCAGGTCCTGAGCAGTTCTTC. Amino acids: CASSPPGPEQFF.

J is TRBJ2-7 and V is TRBV14, with a weak D call TRBD1 (5 bases). In germline, CDR1 is SGHDN, CDR2 FVKESK. V shed 0 bases and J shed 1 base, with 7 bases lying between them. This CDR3 spans 14 amino acids. The CDR3 reads CASSQDKGSYEQYF. The CDR3, as DNA: TGTGCCAGCAGCCAAGATAAGGGGTCCTACGAGCAGTACTTC.

The rearrangement links TRBV29-1 to TRBJ2-1; D perhaps matches TRBD1 (6 bases). The CDR3 has 13 residues. The germline CDR1 and CDR2 sequences are SQVTM and ANQGSEA. Trimming stripped 7 bases from V and 0 bases from J, with 10 bases between. This chain's CDR3 is CSAGQSSYNEQFF. CDR3 nucleotides: TGCAGCGCCGGACAGAGCTCCTACAATGAGCAGTTCTTC.

V and J are TRBV11-2 and TRBJ2-7; 7 nucleotides agree with TRBD2. This CDR3 is 12 amino acids long. The germline V gene encodes CDR1 SGHAT and CDR2 FQNNGV. Trimming at V came to 5 bases and at J to 3 bases, leaving 1 base not matched to a gene. The CDR3 loop reads CASSGGGYEQYF. In DNA, the CDR3 is TGTGCCAGCAGCGGGGGGGGCTACGAGCAGTACTTC. Together with reference TRBV11-2 and TRBJ2-7, the CDR3 gives the full variable domain: EAGVAQSPRYKIIEKRQSVAFWCNPISGHATLYWYQQILGQGPKLLIQFQNNGVVDDSQLPKDRFSAERLKGVDSTLKIQPAKLEDSAVYLCASSGGGYEQYFGPGTRLTVT.

The V gene is TRBV7-8, the J gene TRBJ2-5; TRBD2 aligns across 12 bases. V trimming: 0 bases; J trimming: 5 bases; junction bases outside the gene matches: 7. The CDR3 extends over 17 amino acids. Germline V gives CDR1 SGHVS, CDR2 FQNEAQ. In nucleotides, the CDR3 is TGTGCCAGCAGCTTAGCGCGACTAGCGGGAGCATTTGAGACCCAGTACTTC. It encodes CASSLARLAGAFETQYF.

The chain couples TRBV29-1 to TRBJ2-1; tentative D call: TRBD2 (6 bases). This CDR3 is built from 13 residues. Germline values: CDR1 SQVTM, CDR2 ANQGSEA. V lost 7 bases to trimming and J lost 9 bases, with 19 bases between them. CDR3 in DNA: TGCAGCGCCGGGGACCTTGCGGGATCTGAGCAGTTCTTC. Its translation is CSAGDLAGSEQFF.

This rearrangement joins TRBV5-1 to TRBJ2-3; 7 bases map to TRBD1. Trimming cost V 3 bases and J 3 bases; bases outside gene matches: 13. CDR1 is SGHRS, CDR2 YFSETQ, per germline. The CDR3 contains 17 residues. Here the CDR3 DNA reads TGCGCCAGCAGCTCGTTGGGACAGTACTTTAGAACAGATACGCAGTATTTT. Protein: CASSSLGQYFRTDTQYF.

The chain recombines TRBV25-1 with TRBJ2-2; perhaps TRBD2 as D (5 bases). V dropped 2 bases and J dropped 5 bases, with 12 bases sitting between them. CDR1 MGHDK and CDR2 SYGVNS come from the germline V gene. This CDR3 is built from 15 residues. DNA of the CDR3: TGTGCCAGCAGTGAACCGGAGCGGTCGACCGGGGAGCTGTTTTTT. Its protein product is CASSEPERSTGELFF.

This clone was observed a single time. The chain has TRBV5-1 and TRBJ2-7; D is unclear. The CDR3 contains 13 residues. Germline V CDR1 and CDR2: SGHRS, YFSETQ. Trimming took 1 base from V and 1 from J, leaving 6 bases between them. In nucleotides, the CDR3 is TGCGCCAGCAGCTTGTCGAAGTCCTACGAGCAGTACTTC. Translating gives CASSLSKSYEQYF.

The chain links TRBV6-1 to TRBJ2-7; unclear D gene. The germline CDR1 and CDR2 sequences are MNHNS and SASEGT. Trimming took off 3 bases at V and 11 bases at J, with 8 bases between the two ends. This CDR3 region has 10 residues. The CDR3 coding sequence is TGTGCCAGCAGTGAGATAAGGAAGTACTTC. Protein sequence: CASSEIRKYF.

V is TRBV5-1 and J is TRBJ2-4; D perhaps matches TRBD1 (6 bases). The ends were cut back, 1 base at V and 5 bases at J, with 19 bases in the middle. The length of the CDR3 is 17 residues. Germline V gene sequence: CDR1 SGHRS, CDR2 YFSETQ. CDR3 protein: CASSLIALGDRQNIQYF. The DNA of the CDR3 is TGCGCCAGCAGCTTGATTGCCCTCGGCGACAGGCAAAACATTCAGTACTTC.

In this sample, this clone turned up once. The rearrangement links TRBV5-1 to TRBJ2-7; D gene unclear. The V and J ends lost 1 base and 0 bases respectively, with 11 bases between them. The germline V gene has CDR1 SGHRS and CDR2 YFSETQ. This CDR3 contains 15 residues. The CDR3 DNA is TGCGCCAGCAGCTTGAACCCTAGGAGCTCCTACGAGCAGTACTTC. This gives the protein CASSLNPRSSYEQYF.

This rearrangement joins TRBV9 to TRBJ2-1; TRBD2 might be the D (6 bases). Germline CDR1 SGDLS, CDR2 YYNGEE. The V gene lost 4 bases and the J gene lost 2 bases, with 13 bases spanning the gap. The CDR3 length is 15 residues. The CDR3 reads CASSLDGSTYNEQFF. The CDR3 DNA follows: TGTGCCAGCAGCTTAGACGGGAGCACCTACAATGAGCAGTTCTTC.

J is TRBJ1-1 and V is TRBV5-4, with TRBD1 as a possible D gene (5 bases). The CDR3 loop spans 14 amino acids. The germline V gene has CDR1 SGHNT and CDR2 YYREEE (reference sequence). V was shortened by 4 bases and J by 6 bases, with 16 bases between the two germline ends. CDR3 region: CASSPPGRVAEAFF. The CDR3 region has the DNA TGTGCCAGCAGCCCCCCGGGCAGGGTCGCTGAAGCTTTCTTT.

The chain links TRBV19 to TRBJ1-3, with TRBD1 matching 7 bases. The CDR3 loop spans 15 amino acids. V was pared by 5 bases and J by 0 bases, with 4 bases of the junction left unmatched. Germline V gives CDR1 LNHDA, CDR2 SQIVND (reference sequence). In DNA, the CDR3 is TGTGCCAGTAGTGTGGGACAGAACTCTGGAAACACCATATATTTT. Translation: CASSVGQNSGNTIYF. The whole variable domain, remainder taken from reference TRBV19 and TRBJ1-3, is DGGITQSPKYLFRKEGQNVTLSCEQNLNHDAMYWYRQDPGQGLRLIYYSQIVNDFQKGDIAEGYSVSREKKESFPLTVTSAQKNPTAFYLCASSVGQNSGNTIYFGEGSWLTVV.